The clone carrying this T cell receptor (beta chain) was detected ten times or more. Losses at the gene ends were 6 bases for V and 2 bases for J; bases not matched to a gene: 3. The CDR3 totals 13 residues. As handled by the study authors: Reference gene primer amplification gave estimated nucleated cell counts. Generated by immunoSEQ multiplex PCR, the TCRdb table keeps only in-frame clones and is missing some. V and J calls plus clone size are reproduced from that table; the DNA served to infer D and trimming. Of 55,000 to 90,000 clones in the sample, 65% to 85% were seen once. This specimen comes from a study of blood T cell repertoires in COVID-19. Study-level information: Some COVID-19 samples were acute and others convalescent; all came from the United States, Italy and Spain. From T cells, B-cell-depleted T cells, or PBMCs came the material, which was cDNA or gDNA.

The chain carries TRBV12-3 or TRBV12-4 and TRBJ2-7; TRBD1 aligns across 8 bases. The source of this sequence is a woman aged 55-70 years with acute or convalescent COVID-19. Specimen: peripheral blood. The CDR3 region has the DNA TGTGCCAGCAGAACGACAGGGGCCTACGAGCAGTACTTC. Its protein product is CASRTTGAYEQYF.